The 24 T cell receptor beta chains below all came from one sample that was sequenced in a study of blood T cells in healthy people across ages. The authors ran a second PCR of roughly 7 to 11 cycles using a sample-barcoded 5' primer and a J-beta primer mix. Each CDR3 protein is one row after TCRdb ran MiXCR on the 5' RACE reads. Here the sample spans over 600,000 distinct CDR3 sequences, roughly 41% being singletons. The specimen was blood. Receptor source: an elderly man in good health.

With regard to this clonotype: One end of the junction fails to match germline, which may point to a read error. The chain links TRBV25-1 to TRBJ2-5; no clear D. The DNA end is a closer match to TRBJ2-7, so the J assignment may be wrong. CDR1 MGHDK and CDR2 SYGVNS come from the germline V gene. The CDR3 loop spans 15 amino acids. As DNA, the CDR3 is TGTGCCAGCAGTGAATGGCAGCCGGGCTCCTGCGAGCAGTACTTC. This sequence encodes CASSEWQPGSCEQYF.

This chain uses TRBV7-2 with TRBJ2-2; no clear D gene. V shed 3 bases and J shed 7 bases, with 9 bases lying between them. Looked up from germline, CDR1 is SGHTA and CDR2 is FQGNSA. The CDR3 has 13 residues. CDR3 sequence reads: CASSLGRIGELFF. In DNA, the CDR3 is TGTGCCAGCAGCTTGGGTCGGATCGGGGAGCTGTTTTTT.

The CDR3 DNA reads as TGTGCCAATTCCCGGGACAGGGCCGGGTACGAGCAGTACTTC. This sequence encodes CANSRDRAGYEQYF. The rearrangement joins TRBV10-3 to TRBJ2-4, with 9 positions matching TRBD1. Near its end, the DNA agrees better with TRBJ2-7, so the J call may be wrong. Germline V gives CDR1 ENHRY, CDR2 SYGVKD. The CDR3 has 14 amino acids.

This clonotype was seen a handful of times. The chain combines TRBV28 with TRBJ2-5; D is unresolved. Between the trimmed V and J ends, which lost 5 bases and 2 bases, there was a span of 12 bases. This CDR3 is 14 amino acids long. Germline V gene data show CDR1 as MDHEN and CDR2 as SYDVKM. The CDR3 bases are TGTGCCAGCAGTCTTAGTCCGGTACAAGAGACCCAGTACTTC. Its protein is CASSLSPVQETQYF.

The chain uses TRBV7-2 and TRBJ2-4, with no clear D. The CDR3 runs to 12 residues. V gave up 5 bases and J gave up 13 bases, with 15 bases separating them. Per germline, CDR1 SGHTA and CDR2 FQGNSA. CDR3 protein: CASSPQINEQYF. The DNA of the CDR3 is TGTGCCAGCAGCCCCCAGATAAATGAGCAGTACTTC.

The table lists this clonotype with a few counts. The chain is built from TRBV5-1 and TRBJ1-2, with a possible D match to TRBD1 (5 bases). Germline V gives CDR1 SGHRS, CDR2 YFSETQ. The V end lost 3 bases, the J end lost 1 base, and 13 bases lay between the germline ends. The CDR3 loop spans 15 amino acids. The chain's CDR3 is CASSSSGGVNYGYTF. As DNA, the CDR3 is TGCGCCAGCAGCTCATCCGGGGGAGTTAACTATGGCTACACCTTC.

The V gene is TRBV18, the J gene TRBJ1-6; D is ambiguous. V was cut by 2 bases and J by 7 bases, with 15 bases left in between. The CDR3 has 16 amino acids. Germline CDR1 is KGHSH and CDR2 is LQKENI. CDR3 coding DNA: TGTGCCAGCTCACCAACTAGGCATCCCGTCAATTCACCCCTCCACTTT. As protein: CASSPTRHPVNSPLHF.

The chain combines TRBV2 with TRBJ2-1; 8 nucleotides match TRBD1. The end of the DNA aligns better with TRBJ2-7, so the J call may be wrong. The CDR3 runs to 13 residues. Germline V gene sequence: CDR1 SNHLY, CDR2 FYNNEI. CDR3: CASTGDRSFEQYF. The DNA of the CDR3 is TGTGCCAGCACCGGGGACAGGAGTTTCGAGCAGTACTTC.

The V gene is TRBV19, the J gene TRBJ2-1, with TRBD2 identical over 7 bases. The V gene end was trimmed by 7 bases and the J gene end by 0 bases; junction bases not matched to a gene: 9. CDR1 and CDR2 (germline): LNHDA, SQIVND (reference sequence). The CDR3 is made up of 16 amino acids. CDR3 protein: CASNGRDGSSYNEQFF. The CDR3 DNA is TGTGCCAGTAATGGGAGGGACGGGAGCTCCTACAATGAGCAGTTCTTC.

This clonotype was seen a handful of times. The junction and the germline gene differ at one end; a read error may be behind it. The rearrangement links TRBV7-2 to TRBJ1-5; D is possibly TRBD1 (6 bases). The CDR3 loop spans 15 amino acids. The V gene's germline CDR1 is SGHTA and CDR2 FQGNSA. CDR3 region: CASGFVGGGDQPQHF. The CDR3 nucleotides read TGTGCCAGCGGCTTCGTAGGGGGGGGGGATCAGCCCCAGCATTTT.

Only a few counts were recorded for this clonotype. The V call is TRBV6-2 or TRBV6-3, the J call TRBJ2-1, with TRBD2 matching 13 bases. Germline V gene data show CDR1 as MNHEY and CDR2 as SVGEGT. Trimming took 6 bases from V and 5 from J; bases not matched to a gene: 19. The CDR3 spans 20 residues. CDR3 DNA sequence: TGTGCCAGCAGATACGATCGAATAAAACTAGCGGGAGGGAGAAACAATGAGCAGTTCTTC. Translated: CASRYDRIKLAGGRNNEQFF.

The table lists this clonotype with a few counts. The chain is built from TRBV21-1 and TRBJ2-4; the D segment call TRBD2 is taken from the table without a DNA check. TRBV21-1 is a recognized pseudogene. The CDR3 has 17 amino acids. This CDR3 reads CASSNEVGPAGKNIQYF. For the CDR3, the DNA is TGTGCCAGCAGCAACGAGGTGGGGCCAGCGGGTAAAAACATTCAGTACTTC.

The chain joins TRBV6-2 or TRBV6-3 to TRBJ1-1; D is possibly TRBD1 (5 bases). Germline CDR1 reads MNHEY; CDR2 reads SVGEGT. Deletions cut 6 bases from V and 2 bases from J, with 13 bases between. This CDR3 region has 14 residues. CDR3 in amino acids: CASSNRGHNTEAFF. The CDR3 nucleotides are TGTGCCAGCAGCAACCGGGGCCACAACACTGAAGCTTTCTTT.

As for this clonotype: Sequence at one end of the junction differs from germline and may be a read error. J is TRBJ1-1 and V is TRBV28; no clear D gene. The germline CDR1 and CDR2 sequences are MDHEN and SYDVKM. This CDR3 region has 12 residues. The CDR3 protein is CASSLQNTKAFF. In nucleotides, the CDR3 is TGTGCCAGCAGTTTACAGAACACTAAAGCTTTCTTT.

In its sample, this clonotype was seen a few times. This rearrangement joins TRBV11-2 to TRBJ2-1; D unresolved. Per germline, CDR1 SGHAT and CDR2 FQNNGV. The CDR3 is made up of 14 amino acids. Trimming cost V 1 base and J 2 bases, with 6 bases left between them. The CDR3 sequence is CASSLVGTYNEQFF. DNA of the CDR3: TGTGCCAGCAGCTTAGTCGGAACCTACAATGAGCAGTTCTTC.

Only one count was recorded for this clonotype. The chain joins TRBV28 to TRBJ2-1; weak D call: TRBD2 (6 bases). Trimming took off 9 bases at V and 5 bases at J, with 17 bases between the two ends. CDR1 and CDR2 from the germline V gene are MDHEN and SYDVKM. The CDR3 length is 14 residues. The CDR3 is CASESGDLNNEQFF. The DNA for the CDR3 is TGTGCCAGTGAATCCGGGGACTTAAACAATGAGCAGTTCTTC.

This rearrangement joins TRBV6-5 to TRBJ2-7; D ambiguous. Germline loops: CDR1 MNHEY, CDR2 SVGAGI. Between the trimmed V and J ends, which lost 0 bases and 7 bases, there was a span of 19 bases. This CDR3 contains 16 residues. DNA for the CDR3: TGTGCCAGCAGTTACTCGCGTGCCGGCCGGCCGTATGAGCAGTACTTC. It is translated as CASSYSRAGRPYEQYF.

The genes are TRBV11-2 and TRBJ1-3; TRBD1 matches at 7 bases. The junction had 8 bases not matched to a gene; V was cut back by 1 base and J by 2 bases. This CDR3 spans 17 amino acids. Germline CDR1 reads SGHAT; CDR2 reads FQNNGV. The CDR3, as DNA: TGTGCCAGCAGCTTAGTACCGACAGGGTCTACTGGAAACACCATATATTTT. Protein sequence: CASSLVPTGSTGNTIYF.

This clonotype was detected a few times. The chain has TRBV24-1 and TRBJ2-1, with D uncertain. Germline V gene sequence: CDR1 KGHDR, CDR2 SFDVKD. V was clipped by 7 bases and J by 10 bases, with 13 bases between them. This CDR3 has 12 amino acids. As DNA, the CDR3 is TGTGCCACCAGCCCCCGGCTTGGGGAGCAGTTCTTC. Encoded protein: CATSPRLGEQFF.

This chain links TRBV15 with TRBJ1-4, with a tentative D call TRBD1 (6 bases). Germline V gene sequence: CDR1 LNHNV, CDR2 YYDKDF (reference sequence). The CDR3 loop spans 15 amino acids. V gave up 0 bases and J gave up 16 bases, with 21 bases separating them. CDR3 sequence (DNA): TGTGCCACCAGCAGAGATAAAACCCTCCATGAAGGGGGGTTTTTT. It encodes CATSRDKTLHEGGFF.

With respect to this clonotype: A read error may account for a junction end that differs from germline. The chain is built from TRBV15 and TRBJ2-2; TRBD1 might be the D (5 bases). Germline lookup yields CDR1 LNHNV and CDR2 YYDKDF (reference sequence). The CDR3 runs 15 residues. CDR3 loop: CTTSRDRQGPTSTFF. CDR3 in DNA: TGTACCACCAGCAGAGATCGGCAGGGCCCCACTTCCACGTTTTTT. The whole variable domain, remainder taken from reference TRBV15 and TRBJ2-2, is DAMVIQNPRYQVTQFGKPVTLSCSQTLNHNVMYWYQQKSSQAPKLLFHYYDKDFNNEADTPDNFQSRRPNTSFCFLDIRSPGLGDTAMYLCTTSRDRQGPTSTFFGEGSRLTVL.

V gene TRBV20-1 combines with J gene TRBJ2-1; TRBD1 aligns across 7 bases. Trimming cost V 5 bases and J 3 bases; bases outside gene matches: 7. Germline V CDR1 and CDR2: DFQATT, SNEGSKA (reference sequence). CDR3 length: 14 residues. The CDR3 DNA sequence: TGCAGTGCTGACAGGGATGGGGGCTACAATGAGCAGTTCTTC. It yields the protein CSADRDGGYNEQFF.

Turning to this clonotype: This clone may be a read error of a much larger clone one base away. J is TRBJ2-3 and V is TRBV28; 9 nucleotides match TRBD2. This CDR3 is 16 amino acids long. CDR1 MDHEN and CDR2 SYDVKM come from the germline V gene. CDR3 nucleotides: TGTGCCAGCAGTTCTGTAGCGGGAGATGCCACAGAGACGCAGTATTTT. Amino acid sequence: CASSSVAGDATETQYF.

The chain recombines TRBV7-3 with TRBJ1-2; a weak D match, TRBD1 (5 bases). Trimming cost V 5 bases and J 3 bases, with 13 bases left between them. Germline CDR1 and CDR2: SGHTA and FQGTGA. This CDR3 contains 14 residues. The chain's CDR3 is CASSDSGTDYGYTF. CDR3 nucleotide sequence: TGTGCCAGCAGCGATAGCGGGACGGACTATGGCTACACCTTC.